This entry lists 25 T cell receptor beta chains sequenced from one sample in a study of technical replicates of blood from several donors. The method was immunoSEQ multiplex PCR; TCRdb's version includes in-frame clones alone and lacks a portion of them. The table lists over 70,000 clones, roughly 92% of them singletons. Sample: T cells isolated from PBMCs. The source is a human donor in good health.

The chain combines TRBV9 with TRBJ2-7, with a tentative D call TRBD2 (6 bases). There are 15 residues in the CDR3. V was clipped by 0 bases and J by 0 bases, with 10 bases between them. Looked up from germline, CDR1 is SGDLS and CDR2 is YYNGEE. CDR3 sequence reads: CASSVGAGSSYEQYF. CDR3 coding DNA: TGTGCCAGCAGCGTAGGAGCGGGTAGCTCCTACGAGCAGTACTTC.

This clone has just a few counts. The J gene is TRBJ1-1, the V gene TRBV7-9, with D possibly matching TRBD1 (5 bases). The CDR3 sequence is 14 residues long. V shed 1 base and J shed 4 bases, with 10 bases lying between them. CDR1 is SEHNR, CDR2 FQNEAQ, per germline (reference sequence). The CDR3 DNA reads TGTGCCAGCAGCTTAGGGGGCGGGAGCACTGAAGCTTTCTTT. It specifies CASSLGGGSTEAFF.

The chain links TRBV6-5 to TRBJ2-7; D not resolved. The V and J ends lost 2 bases and 3 bases respectively, with 14 bases between them. The CDR3 has 15 residues. Germline lookup yields CDR1 MNHEY and CDR2 SVGAGI. The CDR3 is CASSYNLRGRYEQYF. The CDR3 bases are TGTGCCAGCAGTTACAATTTGCGCGGTCGCTACGAGCAGTACTTC.

The chain links TRBV19 to TRBJ1-2; 7 nucleotides match TRBD1. Germline V CDR1 and CDR2: LNHDA, SQIVND (reference sequence). With V trimmed by 3 bases and J by 10 bases, 8 bases remained unmatched. The CDR3 consists of 13 residues. CDR3 region: CASSIQGTVSYTF. For the CDR3, the DNA is TGTGCCAGTAGTATCCAGGGGACAGTATCCTACACCTTC.

The chain is built from TRBV9 and TRBJ1-1, with TRBD1 as a possible D gene (6 bases). Germline CDR1 reads SGDLS; CDR2 reads YYNGEE. Trimming removed 4 bases from V and 1 base from J, with 11 bases in between. The CDR3 is 14 amino acids. CDR3 nucleotides: TGTGCCAGCAGCTCTCGGACAGAGAACACTGAAGCTTTCTTT. Its protein product is CASSSRTENTEAFF.

This chain uses TRBV6-5 with TRBJ1-2; tentative D call: TRBD1 (6 bases). V was shortened by 0 bases and J by 4 bases, with 15 bases between the two germline ends. The CDR3 spans 16 residues. Germline values: CDR1 MNHEY, CDR2 SVGAGI. The CDR3 coding sequence is TGTGCCAGCAGTTACTCGTTTAATGACAGGCTCTATGGCTACACCTTC. This translates into CASSYSFNDRLYGYTF.

The V and J genes are TRBV4-1 and TRBJ2-2, with D possibly TRBD1 on 5 matching bases. The CDR3 contains 15 residues. From germline, CDR1 is MGHRA and CDR2 YSYEKL. V was clipped by 4 bases and J by 1 base, with 10 bases between them. The CDR3 region is CASSRQQVNTGELFF. CDR3 nucleotide sequence: TGCGCCAGCAGCCGGCAACAGGTGAACACCGGGGAGCTGTTTTTT.

V and J are TRBV15 and TRBJ2-5; possibly TRBD2 for D (5 bases). The ends were cut back, 0 bases at V and 2 bases at J, with 10 bases in the middle. The germline V gene has CDR1 LNHNV and CDR2 YYDKDF (reference sequence). The CDR3 spans 15 residues. The CDR3 region is CATSRERARQETQYF. CDR3 coding DNA: TGTGCCACCAGCAGAGAGAGGGCAAGGCAAGAGACCCAGTACTTC.

The chain is built from TRBV4-1 and TRBJ2-7, with D possibly matching TRBD2 (5 bases). The germline V gene encodes CDR1 MGHRA and CDR2 YSYEKL. The germline V and J ends were trimmed by 1 base and 0 bases, with 10 bases remaining between them. This CDR3 is built from 15 residues. Here the CDR3 DNA reads TGCGCCAGCAGCCAAGCTGAGCGGAGCTCCTACGAGCAGTACTTC. It specifies CASSQAERSSYEQYF.

V gene TRBV14 combines with J gene TRBJ2-3, with no clear D. V was cut by 1 base and J by 0 bases, with 8 bases left in between. In germline, CDR1 is SGHDN, CDR2 FVKESK. The CDR3 runs 15 residues. The chain's CDR3 is CASSQVVYSTDTQYF. CDR3 coding DNA: TGTGCCAGCAGCCAAGTTGTATATAGCACAGATACGCAGTATTTT.

The rearrangement links TRBV5-5 to TRBJ2-7, with D perhaps matching TRBD1 (6 bases). The V end was cut by 2 bases, the J end by 3 bases, with 12 bases between. The CDR3 covers 14 residues. From germline, CDR1 is SGHKS and CDR2 YYEKEE (reference sequence). CDR3 sequence (DNA): TGTGCCAGCAGCTTCTCGCCAGGGGTCTACGAGCAGTACTTC. This gives the protein CASSFSPGVYEQYF.

The chain couples TRBV11-3 to TRBJ1-1; D gene uncertain. Germline assignment: CDR1 SGHNT and CDR2 YENEEA. This CDR3 spans 15 amino acids. Trimming left V 2 bases short and J 0 bases short, with 10 bases between. The CDR3: CASSLYGVMNTEAFF. The CDR3 nucleotides are TGTGCCAGCAGCTTATACGGTGTCATGAACACTGAAGCTTTCTTT.

This clone was found once. The chain combines TRBV2 with TRBJ2-1; 7 positions agree with TRBD2. Germline V gives CDR1 SNHLY, CDR2 FYNNEI. V gave up 7 bases and J gave up 7 bases; unmatched junction bases: 10. The CDR3 totals 14 residues. The DNA of the CDR3 is TGTGCCAGCACCGTTACTAGCGAGAGGAATGAGCAGTTCTTC. This gives the protein CASTVTSERNEQFF.

The rearrangement links TRBV5-4 to TRBJ1-1, with TRBD1 matching 9 bases. Germline V gene data show CDR1 as SGHNT and CDR2 as YYREEE (reference sequence). This CDR3 has 14 residues. V lost 2 bases, J lost 6 bases, and 5 bases stayed unmatched. The CDR3 loop is CASSFPGTGSEAFF. CDR3 bases: TGTGCCAGCAGCTTTCCCGGGACAGGGTCTGAAGCTTTCTTT.

The J gene is TRBJ2-6, the V gene TRBV5-8; weak D call: TRBD2 (5 bases). V lost 7 bases, J lost 2 bases, and 13 bases lay in between. CDR1 SGHTS and CDR2 YDEGEE come from the germline V gene. This CDR3 comprises 15 residues. The DNA of the CDR3 is TGTGCCAGCGGGTGGGGAGAGGCTGGGGCCAACGTCCTGACTTTC. Translated: CASGWGEAGANVLTF.

This chain uses TRBV11-3 with TRBJ1-1; D remains unclear. V gave up 3 bases and J gave up 3 bases, with 5 bases separating them. The CDR3 loop spans 12 amino acids. Germline lookup yields CDR1 SGHNT and CDR2 YENEEA. The CDR3 DNA sequence: TGTGCCAGCAGCTTGCGGGACACTGAAGCTTTCTTT. Its translation: CASSLRDTEAFF.

The chain uses TRBV7-3 and TRBJ2-1; 8 nucleotides align to TRBD2. V dropped 2 bases and J dropped 4; count of bases not matched to a gene: 4. CDR3 length: 15 residues. Per the germline V gene, CDR1 is SGHTA and CDR2 is FQGTGA. Here the CDR3 DNA reads TGTGCCAGCAGCTTATTGGTAGCGGGGTACAATGAGCAGTTCTTC. As protein: CASSLLVAGYNEQFF.

The chain links TRBV28 to TRBJ1-5, with TRBD1 identical over 9 bases. The CDR3 is made up of 13 amino acids. CDR1 MDHEN and CDR2 SYDVKM come from the germline V gene. V was clipped by 8 bases and J by 3 bases; unmatched bases: 2. The CDR3 reads CASDRGNNQPQHF. The DNA for the CDR3 is TGTGCCAGCGACAGGGGGAACAATCAGCCCCAGCATTTT.

This clone was observed a single time. V and J are TRBV11-2 and TRBJ2-2; 9 bases map to TRBD2. The V segment lost 5 bases and the J segment 3 bases; nucleotides outside the gene matches: 4. From germline, CDR1 is SGHAT and CDR2 FQNNGV. The CDR3 length is 15 residues. The CDR3 loop is CASSVAGDHTGELFF. DNA of the CDR3: TGTGCCAGCAGCGTAGCGGGAGACCACACCGGGGAGCTGTTTTTT. The whole variable domain, filled in from reference TRBV11-2 and TRBJ2-2, reads EAGVAQSPRYKIIEKRQSVAFWCNPISGHATLYWYQQILGQGPKLLIQFQNNGVVDDSQLPKDRFSAERLKGVDSTLKIQPAKLEDSAVYLCASSVAGDHTGELFFGEGSRLTVL.

The V and J genes are TRBV11-1 and TRBJ2-1, with 13 positions matching TRBD2. Per the germline V gene, CDR1 is SGHAT and CDR2 is FQDESV (reference sequence). The CDR3 runs 15 residues. Trimming took 4 bases from V and 9 from J; bases not matched to a gene: 6. The CDR3 spells CASSWTSGSMVEQFF. The CDR3 DNA reads as TGTGCCAGCAGCTGGACTAGCGGGAGTATGGTTGAGCAGTTCTTC.

The chain recombines TRBV27 with TRBJ1-5, with 8 bases identical to TRBD1. Trimming took 5 bases from V and 7 from J; bases not matched to a gene: 7. This CDR3 has 14 amino acids. CDR1 MNHEY and CDR2 SMNVEV come from the germline V gene (reference sequence). The CDR3 coding sequence is TGTGCCAGCAGTCAGGGGGCGGGAACCCAGCCCCAGCATTTT. Residues: CASSQGAGTQPQHF.

The CDR3 nucleotides are TGCGCCAGCAGCCAAGGAAATAGACTAGATTGGGAGCAGTACTTC. Encoded protein: CASSQGNRLDWEQYF. The V gene is TRBV4-1, the J gene TRBJ2-7; weak D call: TRBD2 (6 bases). V lost 1 base and J 7 bases, leaving 17 bases between the germline ends. This CDR3 has 15 residues. CDR1 is MGHRA and CDR2 is YSYEKL in the germline V gene.

The chain couples TRBV19 to TRBJ1-2, with TRBD1 matching over 8 bases. V lost 7 bases to trimming and J lost 4 bases; unmatched junction nucleotides: 14. Germline loops: CDR1 LNHDA, CDR2 SQIVND (reference sequence). The CDR3 extends over 16 amino acids. The CDR3 sequence is CASTNPQGAGSYGYTF. CDR3 nucleotides: TGTGCCAGTACTAATCCCCAGGGGGCAGGGTCCTATGGCTACACCTTC. The full variable domain, with the rest looked up from reference TRBV19 and TRBJ1-2, is DGGITQSPKYLFRKEGQNVTLSCEQNLNHDAMYWYRQDPGQGLRLIYYSQIVNDFQKGDIAEGYSVSREKKESFPLTVTSAQKNPTAFYLCASTNPQGAGSYGYTFGSGTRLTVV.

This clone has just one count. The chain employs TRBV19 and TRBJ2-1; 10 bases are a match to TRBD1. CDR1 is LNHDA and CDR2 is SQIVND in the germline V gene (reference sequence). CDR3 length: 15 residues. The V gene end was trimmed by 5 bases and the J gene end by 7 bases; junction bases not matched to a gene: 8. DNA of the CDR3: TGTGCCAGTAGTCCGGGACAGGGGAAGTCGAATGAGCAGTTCTTC. Translation gives CASSPGQGKSNEQFF.

The chain joins TRBV5-1 to TRBJ2-3; TRBD1 matches at 7 bases. Germline V CDR1 and CDR2: SGHRS, YFSETQ. This CDR3 comprises 17 residues. Trimming took 4 bases from V and 2 from J; bases not matched to a gene: 13. The CDR3 bases are TGCGCCAGCAGCGTTCAGGGACAGCTTTTAATCACAGATACGCAGTATTTT. This gives the protein CASSVQGQLLITDTQYF.